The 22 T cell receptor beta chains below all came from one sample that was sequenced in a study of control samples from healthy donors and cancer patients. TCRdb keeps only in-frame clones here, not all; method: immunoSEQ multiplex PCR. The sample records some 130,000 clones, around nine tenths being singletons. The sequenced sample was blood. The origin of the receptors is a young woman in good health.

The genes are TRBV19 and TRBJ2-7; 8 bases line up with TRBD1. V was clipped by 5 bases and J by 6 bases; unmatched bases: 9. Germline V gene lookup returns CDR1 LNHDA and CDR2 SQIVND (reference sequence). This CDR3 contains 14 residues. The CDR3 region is CASSPQRTGREQYF. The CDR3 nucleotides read TGTGCCAGTAGTCCACAAAGGACAGGGCGCGAGCAGTACTTC.

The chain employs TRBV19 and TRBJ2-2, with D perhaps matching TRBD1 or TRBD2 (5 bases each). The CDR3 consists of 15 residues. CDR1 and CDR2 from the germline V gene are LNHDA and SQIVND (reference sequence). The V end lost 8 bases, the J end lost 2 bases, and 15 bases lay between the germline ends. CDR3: CASHRGRGNTGELFF. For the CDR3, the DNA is TGTGCCAGTCACCGGGGAAGGGGAAACACCGGGGAGCTGTTTTTT.

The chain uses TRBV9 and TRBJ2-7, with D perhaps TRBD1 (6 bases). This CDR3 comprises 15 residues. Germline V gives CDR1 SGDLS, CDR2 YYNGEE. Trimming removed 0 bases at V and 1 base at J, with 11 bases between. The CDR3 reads CASSVDEGTSYEQYF. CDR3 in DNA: TGTGCCAGCAGCGTAGATGAGGGGACATCCTACGAGCAGTACTTC.

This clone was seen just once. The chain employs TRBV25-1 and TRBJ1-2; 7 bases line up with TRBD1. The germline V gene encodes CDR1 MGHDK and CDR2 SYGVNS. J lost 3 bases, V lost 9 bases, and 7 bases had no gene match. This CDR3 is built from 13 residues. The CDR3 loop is CASRDSWHYGYTF. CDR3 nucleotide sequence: TGTGCCAGTCGGGACAGCTGGCACTATGGCTACACCTTC.

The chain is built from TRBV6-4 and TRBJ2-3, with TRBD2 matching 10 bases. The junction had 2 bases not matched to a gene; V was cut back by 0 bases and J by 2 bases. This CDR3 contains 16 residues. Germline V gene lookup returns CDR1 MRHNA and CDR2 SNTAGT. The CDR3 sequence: CASSDSAGGSTDTQYF. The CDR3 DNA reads TGTGCCAGCAGTGACTCAGCGGGAGGGTCCACAGATACGCAGTATTTT.

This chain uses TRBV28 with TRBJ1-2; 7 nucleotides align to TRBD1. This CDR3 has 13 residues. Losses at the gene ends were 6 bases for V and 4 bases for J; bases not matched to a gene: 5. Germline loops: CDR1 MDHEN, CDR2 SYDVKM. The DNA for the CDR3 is TGTGCCAGCAGGCTAGGGGGCATCTATGGCTACACCTTC. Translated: CASRLGGIYGYTF.

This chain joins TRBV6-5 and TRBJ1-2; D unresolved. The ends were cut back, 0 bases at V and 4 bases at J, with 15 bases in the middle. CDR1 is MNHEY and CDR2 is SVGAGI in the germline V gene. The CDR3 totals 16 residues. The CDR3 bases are TGTGCCAGCAGTTACTCGACTAGCACGGGTGTCTATGGCTACACCTTC. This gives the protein CASSYSTSTGVYGYTF.

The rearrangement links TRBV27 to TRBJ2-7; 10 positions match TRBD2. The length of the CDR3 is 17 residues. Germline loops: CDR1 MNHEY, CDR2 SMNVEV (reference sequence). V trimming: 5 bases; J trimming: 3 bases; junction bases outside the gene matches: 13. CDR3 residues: CASSTTGTSEGVYEQYF. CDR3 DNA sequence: TGTGCCAGCAGTACAACGGGGACTAGCGAAGGAGTCTACGAGCAGTACTTC.

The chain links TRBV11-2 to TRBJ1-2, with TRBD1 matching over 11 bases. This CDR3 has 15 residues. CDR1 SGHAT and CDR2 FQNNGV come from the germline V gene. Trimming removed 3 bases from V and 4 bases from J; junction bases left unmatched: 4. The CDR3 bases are TGTGCCAGCAGCTTGGGACAGGGGGGTAGCTATGGCTACACCTTC. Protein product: CASSLGQGGSYGYTF.

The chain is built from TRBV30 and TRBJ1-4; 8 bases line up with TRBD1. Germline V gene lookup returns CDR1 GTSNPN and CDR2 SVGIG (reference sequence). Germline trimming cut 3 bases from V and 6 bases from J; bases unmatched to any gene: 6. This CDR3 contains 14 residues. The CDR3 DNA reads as TGTGCCTGGAGCCAGGGGGCGGTCTATGAAAAACTGTTTTTT. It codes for CAWSQGAVYEKLFF.

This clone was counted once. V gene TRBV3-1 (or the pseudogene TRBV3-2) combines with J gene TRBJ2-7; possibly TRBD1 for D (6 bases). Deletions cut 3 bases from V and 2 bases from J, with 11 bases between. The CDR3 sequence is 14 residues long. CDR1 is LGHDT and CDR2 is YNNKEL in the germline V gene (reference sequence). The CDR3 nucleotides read TGTGCCAGCAGCCAGGGACATTCTACCTACGAGCAGTACTTC. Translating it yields CASSQGHSTYEQYF.

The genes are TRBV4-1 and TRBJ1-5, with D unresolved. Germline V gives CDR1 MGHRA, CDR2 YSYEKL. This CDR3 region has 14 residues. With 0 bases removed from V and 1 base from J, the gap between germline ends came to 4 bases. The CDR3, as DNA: TGCGCCAGCAGCCAAGATTGGAGCAATCAGCCCCAGCATTTT. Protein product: CASSQDWSNQPQHF.

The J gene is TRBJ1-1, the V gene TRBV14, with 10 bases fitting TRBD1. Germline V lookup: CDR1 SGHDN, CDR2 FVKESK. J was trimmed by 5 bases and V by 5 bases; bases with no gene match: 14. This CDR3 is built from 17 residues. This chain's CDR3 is CASSAYRDRGVLTEAFF. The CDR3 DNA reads TGTGCCAGCAGCGCATACCGGGACAGGGGAGTTTTGACTGAAGCTTTCTTT.

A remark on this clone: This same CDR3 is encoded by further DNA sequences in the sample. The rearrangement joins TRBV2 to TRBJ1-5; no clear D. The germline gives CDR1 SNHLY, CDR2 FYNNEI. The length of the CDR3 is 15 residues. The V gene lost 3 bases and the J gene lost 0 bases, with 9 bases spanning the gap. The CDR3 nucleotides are TGTGCCAGCAGTGATGAGGGTTATAGCAATCAGCCCCAGCATTTT. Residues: CASSDEGYSNQPQHF. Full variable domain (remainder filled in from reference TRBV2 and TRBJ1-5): EPEVTQTPSHQVTQMGQEVILRCVPISNHLYFYWYRQILGQKVEFLVSFYNNEISEKSEIFDDQFSVERPDGSNFTLKIRSTKLEDSAMYFCASSDEGYSNQPQHFGDGTRLSIL.

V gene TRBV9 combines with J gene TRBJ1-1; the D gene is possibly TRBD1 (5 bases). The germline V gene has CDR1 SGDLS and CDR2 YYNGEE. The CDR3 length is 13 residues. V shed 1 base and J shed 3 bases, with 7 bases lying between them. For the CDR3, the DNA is TGTGCCAGCAGCGTAATCAGGGACACTGAAGCTTTCTTT. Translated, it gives CASSVIRDTEAFF.

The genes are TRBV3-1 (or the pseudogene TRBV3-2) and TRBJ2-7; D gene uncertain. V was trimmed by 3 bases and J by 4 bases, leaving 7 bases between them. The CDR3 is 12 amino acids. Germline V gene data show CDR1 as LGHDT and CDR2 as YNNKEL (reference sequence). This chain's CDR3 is CASSQGPYEQYF. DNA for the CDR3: TGTGCCAGCAGCCAGGGTCCGTACGAGCAGTACTTC.

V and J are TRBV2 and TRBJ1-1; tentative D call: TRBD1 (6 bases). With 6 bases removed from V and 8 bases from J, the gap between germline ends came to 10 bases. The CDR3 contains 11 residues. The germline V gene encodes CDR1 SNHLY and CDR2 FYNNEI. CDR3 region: CASRTGTEAFF. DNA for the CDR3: TGTGCCAGCAGAACCGGGACAGAAGCTTTCTTT.

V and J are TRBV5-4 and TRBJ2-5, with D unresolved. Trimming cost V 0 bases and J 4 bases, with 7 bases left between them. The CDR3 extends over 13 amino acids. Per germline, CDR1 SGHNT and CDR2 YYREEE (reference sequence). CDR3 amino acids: CASSLGGGETQYF. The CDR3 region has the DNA TGTGCCAGCAGCTTGGGTGGTGGAGAGACCCAGTACTTC.

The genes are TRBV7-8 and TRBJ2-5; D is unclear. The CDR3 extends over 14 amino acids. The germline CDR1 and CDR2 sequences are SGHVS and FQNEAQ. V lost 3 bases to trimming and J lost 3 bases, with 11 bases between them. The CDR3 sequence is CASSFINRKETQYF. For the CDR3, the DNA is TGTGCCAGCAGCTTCATAAACCGTAAAGAGACCCAGTACTTC.

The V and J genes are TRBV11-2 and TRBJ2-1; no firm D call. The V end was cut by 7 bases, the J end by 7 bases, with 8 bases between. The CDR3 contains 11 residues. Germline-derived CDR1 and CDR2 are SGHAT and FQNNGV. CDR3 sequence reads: CASTAFNEQFF. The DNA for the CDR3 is TGTGCCAGCACAGCTTTTAATGAGCAGTTCTTC.

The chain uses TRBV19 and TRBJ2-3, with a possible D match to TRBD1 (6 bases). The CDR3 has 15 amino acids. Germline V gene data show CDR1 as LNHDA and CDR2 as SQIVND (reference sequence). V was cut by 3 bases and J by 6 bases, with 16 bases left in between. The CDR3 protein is CASSMGAGQGDTQYF. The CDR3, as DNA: TGTGCCAGTAGTATGGGGGCCGGACAAGGCGATACGCAGTATTTT.

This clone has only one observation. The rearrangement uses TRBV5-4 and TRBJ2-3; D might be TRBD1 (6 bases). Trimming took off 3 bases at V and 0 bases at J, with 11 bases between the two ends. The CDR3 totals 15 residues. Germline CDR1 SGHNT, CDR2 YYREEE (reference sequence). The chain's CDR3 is CASSSGQPSTDTQYF. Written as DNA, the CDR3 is TGTGCCAGCAGCTCCGGACAGCCAAGCACAGATACGCAGTATTTT.